These 17 T cell receptor beta chains were sequenced from one sample in a study of molecular identifiers for immune sequencing clone quantification. TCRdb re-called the PCR reads with MiXCR, one entry per CDR3 protein. Seen here are some 580,000 distinct CDR3 sequences, 25% observed once, and the top ten hold about 0.8%. What was sequenced was naive CD8+ T cells from blood, with Jurkat cell RNA spiked in. Subset described: FACS-sorted CD8+CD4-CCR7+CD45RA+ naive T cells. These receptors were obtained from a human donor in good health. Some libraries in this study had Jurkat cell RNA spiked in.

Remarks on this clonotype: This clone may be a read error of a much larger clone one base away. The rearrangement uses TRBV29-1 and TRBJ2-1; perhaps TRBD1 as D (6 bases). Deletions cut 3 bases from V and 13 bases from J, with 19 bases between. Germline assignment: CDR1 SQVTM and CDR2 ANQGSEA. The CDR3 totals 13 residues. For the CDR3, the DNA is TGCAGCGTTGATATTTGGGGGCAAGAGACCCAGTTCTTC. Protein sequence: CSVDIWGQETQFF.

The chain is built from TRBV4-2 and TRBJ2-1; D not certain. CDR3 size: 18 residues. V was trimmed by 0 bases and J by 1 base, leaving 16 bases between them. CDR1 LGHNA and CDR2 YNFKEQ come from the germline V gene. The CDR3 DNA is TGTGCCAGCAGCCAAGATCCCCCACCACCGCTATCCTACAATGAGCAGTTCTTC. Translating it yields CASSQDPPPPLSYNEQFF.

There are a few counts of this clonotype. The chain has TRBV5-1 and TRBJ1-1; possibly TRBD1 for D (5 bases). V lost 4 bases, J lost 11 bases, and 21 bases lay in between. Germline V lookup: CDR1 SGHRS, CDR2 YFSETQ. CDR3 length equals 14 residues. The CDR3 spells CASSRLSQDTEAFF. DNA of the CDR3: TGCGCCAGCAGCCGGCTCTCCCAGGACACGGAGGCTTTCTTT. The whole variable domain, filled in from reference TRBV5-1 and TRBJ1-1, reads KAGVTQTPRYLIKTRGQQVTLSCSPISGHRSVSWYQQTPGQGLQFLFEYFSETQRNKGNFPGRFSGRQFSNSRSEMNVSTLELGDSALYLCASSRLSQDTEAFFGQGTRLTVV.

The chain links TRBV30 to TRBJ1-1, with D unresolved. CDR1 GTSNPN and CDR2 SVGIG come from the germline V gene (reference sequence). V was trimmed by 1 base and J by 8 bases, leaving 8 bases between them. CDR3 length equals 11 residues. The CDR3 reads CAWSEQVEAFF. The CDR3 DNA sequence: TGTGCCTGGAGTGAACAAGTAGAAGCTTTCTTT.

The genes are TRBV20-1 and TRBJ2-7; TRBD2 agrees at 13 bases. The CDR3 is 16 amino acids. The V and J ends lost 6 bases and 2 bases, in that order; junction bases with no gene match: 10. Germline CDR1 DFQATT, CDR2 SNEGSKA (reference sequence). This CDR3 reads CSARTGTSGAPYEQYF. CDR3 nucleotide sequence: TGCAGTGCAAGAACCGGGACTAGCGGGGCCCCCTACGAGCAGTACTTC.

Points on this clonotype: At one boundary the junction diverges from the germline segment, which might be a read error. The CDR3 coding sequence is TGTGCCTGGAGTGTACCGTTACTAGCGGGAGGTGGCGGGATCTTC. Protein: CAWSVPLLAGGGGIF. The genes are TRBV30 and TRBJ2-1; 12 bases align to TRBD2. The CDR3 covers 15 residues. CDR1 is GTSNPN and CDR2 is SVGIG in the germline V gene (reference sequence).

A remark on this clonotype: A much larger clone differs by one base, so this may be a read error. The chain recombines TRBV5-1 with TRBJ2-5; D is unresolved. Germline V gene data show CDR1 as SGHRS and CDR2 as YFSETQ. The CDR3 extends over 11 amino acids. Trimming pared 2 bases from V and 7 bases from J, leaving 6 bases between. This chain's CDR3 is CASSFGRTQYF. CDR3 in DNA: TGCGCCAGCAGCTTCGGACGGACCCAGTACTTC.

This clonotype was counted only a few times. This rearrangement joins TRBV30 to TRBJ1-5; D gene unclear. V lost 4 bases, J lost 7 bases, and 17 bases lay in between. Germline CDR1 GTSNPN, CDR2 SVGIG (reference sequence). This CDR3 is 14 amino acids long. The CDR3 protein is CAWTPGPSGQPQHF. DNA of the CDR3: TGTGCCTGGACCCCCGGGCCCTCTGGACAGCCCCAGCATTTT.

The chain employs TRBV9 and TRBJ2-7, with TRBD2 as a possible D gene (6 bases). The CDR3 consists of 15 residues. Trimming removed 0 bases from V and 0 bases from J, with 10 bases in between. In germline, CDR1 is SGDLS, CDR2 YYNGEE. CDR3 loop: CASSVGGVSSYEQYF. CDR3 DNA sequence: TGTGCCAGCAGCGTAGGGGGGGTAAGCTCCTACGAGCAGTACTTC.

This clonotype was seen many times. V is TRBV28 and J is TRBJ2-3; tentatively, D is TRBD1 or TRBD2 (6 bases each). This CDR3 has 15 residues. V was trimmed by 6 bases and J by 5 bases, leaving 18 bases between them. From germline, CDR1 is MDHEN and CDR2 SYDVKM. The CDR3: CASRGEGGVRDTQYF. The DNA for the CDR3 is TGTGCCAGCAGAGGAGAGGGGGGCGTTAGAGATACGCAGTATTTT.

This clonotype was detected only a few times. This chain connects TRBV6-6 to TRBJ2-3; D not certain. The CDR3 contains 16 residues. Germline loops: CDR1 MNHNY, CDR2 SVGAGI (reference sequence). The germline V and J ends were trimmed by 1 base and 2 bases, with 13 bases remaining between them. The CDR3 loop reads CASSYYLEYSTDTQYF. CDR3 in DNA: TGTGCCAGCAGTTACTATCTGGAATACTCCACAGATACGCAGTATTTT.

The rearrangement uses TRBV6-5 and TRBJ1-1, with TRBD1 as a possible D gene (6 bases). The length of the CDR3 is 17 residues. V lost 0 bases and J lost 1, with 15 bases in between. Germline V gene sequence: CDR1 MNHEY, CDR2 SVGAGI. The CDR3 bases are TGTGCCAGCAGTTACTCGATGGCAGGGGCACAGAACACTGAAGCTTTCTTT. This sequence encodes CASSYSMAGAQNTEAFF.

This rearrangement joins TRBV5-6 to TRBJ1-1; 7 bases fit TRBD1. Trimming cost V 3 bases and J 10 bases; bases outside gene matches: 12. The V gene's germline CDR1 is SGHDT and CDR2 YYEEEE. The CDR3 is 14 residues long. The CDR3 DNA reads as TGTGCCAGCAGCTCTATAGGGGGCGGTGCTGGAGCTTTCTTT. It specifies CASSSIGGGAGAFF.

This clonotype was counted once. This could be a read error, since a much larger clone is one nucleotide away. The rearrangement links TRBV10-2 to TRBJ1-1; tentative D call: TRBD1 (6 bases). Germline loops: CDR1 WSHSY, CDR2 SAAADI. The CDR3 loop spans 14 amino acids. The V end lost 7 bases, the J end lost 6 bases, and 18 bases lay between the germline ends. The CDR3 loop is CASTLGGAYAEAFF. CDR3 DNA sequence: TGCGCCAGCACGTTGGGGGGCGCGTATGCTGAAGCTTTCTTT.

This clonotype was counted ten times or more. V and J are TRBV20-1 and TRBJ2-4; TRBD2 matches 13 bases. J was trimmed by 8 bases and V by 5 bases; bases with no gene match: 6. The CDR3 has 14 amino acids. The V gene's germline CDR1 is DFQATT and CDR2 SNEGSKA (reference sequence). The CDR3 sequence is CSAGLAGAPYIQYF. Written as DNA, the CDR3 is TGCAGTGCTGGACTAGCGGGAGCCCCATACATTCAGTACTTC.

Of note for this clonotype: This may stem from a read error, because a much larger clone lies one nucleotide away. The V and J genes are TRBV20-1 and TRBJ2-7; D tentatively reads TRBD1 or TRBD2 (6 bases each). Germline assignment: CDR1 DFQATT and CDR2 SNEGSKA (reference sequence). The CDR3 totals 13 residues. Between the trimmed V and J ends, which lost 0 bases and 12 bases, there was a span of 18 bases. The CDR3: CSARDFELGGTYF. Written as DNA, the CDR3 is TGCAGTGCTAGAGATTTTGAGTTAGGGGGGACGTACTTC.

Many counts were recorded for this clonotype. The chain carries TRBV6-5 and TRBJ2-3; no clear D gene. This CDR3 has 14 amino acids. Trimming pared 0 bases from V and 4 bases from J, leaving 8 bases between. Germline CDR1 is MNHEY and CDR2 is SVGAGI. This chain's CDR3 is CASSYSGIPDTQYF. The CDR3 nucleotides read TGTGCCAGCAGTTACTCTGGAATCCCAGATACGCAGTATTTT.